The sequence of this TCR beta chain was determined in a study of blood T cell repertoires in COVID-19. Across the whole study: PBMCs, B-cell-depleted T cells, or T cells provided the cDNA or gDNA that made up the material.

Germline assignment: CDR1 SGHRS and CDR2 YFSETQ. The CDR3 is 14 residues long. About this clone itself: One junction end does not reproduce the germline sequence, and a read error may be involved.

The authors' processing: Estimates of nucleated cell counts were drawn from the amplification of reference gene primers. Profiled with immunoSEQ multiplex PCR; TCRdb holds only in-frame clones, not every one. The V and J calls and clone size were taken over from that table, and D and trimming were inferred from the DNA. The data hold 8,000 to 10,000 clones, with roughly four fifths observed a single time. The clonotype was recovered from a human donor in a cohort sampled during active COVID-19. The chain employs TRBV5-1 and TRBJ1-1; D is undetermined. Specimen: peripheral blood. The CDR3, as DNA: TGCGCCAGCAGCTTCAGCGGAATGAATACTGAAGCTTTCTTT. Amino acids: CASSFSGMNTEAFF.